One and the same sample provided the 21 T cell receptor beta chains below, sequenced in a study of blood T cell repertoires in COVID-19. The repertoire was sequenced with immunoSEQ multiplex PCR; TCRdb's copy has only in-frame clones and lacks some. Among 140,000 to 150,000 clones listed, more than 70% were seen once. Material: peripheral blood. These receptors were taken from a human donor in a cohort sampled during active COVID-19.

The genes are TRBV29-1 and TRBJ1-2; D ambiguous. Germline V lookup: CDR1 SQVTM, CDR2 ANQGSEA. This CDR3 region has 19 residues. Trimming removed 0 bases from V and 2 bases from J, with 25 bases in between. The CDR3 region is CSVEDLQRVVAVGNYGYTF. CDR3 in DNA: TGCAGCGTTGAAGATCTTCAAAGGGTTGTAGCGGTTGGGAACTATGGCTACACCTTC.

The CDR3 bases are TGTGCCAGCAGTTACCCCGGGGGGGTGGGCGAAAACATTCAGTACTTC. Translating it yields CASSYPGGVGENIQYF. The rearrangement uses TRBV6-5 and TRBJ2-4, with 8 bases identical to TRBD2. V was pared by 2 bases and J by 5 bases, with 8 bases of the junction left unmatched. The CDR3 has 16 residues. Germline CDR1 and CDR2: MNHEY and SVGAGI.

V gene TRBV2 combines with J gene TRBJ1-1; D remains unclear. V dropped 2 bases and J dropped 4 bases, with 11 bases sitting between them. Germline CDR1 is SNHLY and CDR2 is FYNNEI. The CDR3 is 14 residues long. CDR3 sequence (DNA): TGTGCCAGCAGTGAACGCGTGGCGGCCACTGAAGCTTTCTTT. Residues: CASSERVAATEAFF.

This rearrangement joins TRBV28 to TRBJ2-1, with 10 bases identical to TRBD1. CDR1 MDHEN and CDR2 SYDVKM come from the germline V gene. The CDR3 is 16 amino acids. V shed 4 bases, J shed 2 bases, and the junction held 5 bases outside the gene matches. CDR3 residues: CASSSSGTGAYNEQFF. The CDR3 DNA is TGTGCCAGCAGTTCCTCCGGGACAGGGGCCTACAATGAGCAGTTCTTC.

The rearrangement links TRBV6-4 to TRBJ2-3; 7 positions agree with TRBD2. Trimming at V came to 5 bases and at J to 4 bases, leaving 6 bases not matched to a gene. From germline, CDR1 is MRHNA and CDR2 SNTAGT. There are 14 residues in the CDR3. CDR3 sequence: CASSPGLGADTQYF. The CDR3 coding sequence is TGTGCCAGCAGTCCCGGACTAGGCGCAGATACGCAGTATTTT.

The V and J genes are TRBV3-1 (or the pseudogene TRBV3-2) and TRBJ1-2, with 7 positions matching TRBD1. The CDR3 contains 15 residues. Trimming took 4 bases from V and 7 from J; bases not matched to a gene: 12. CDR1 is LGHDT and CDR2 is YNNKEL in the germline V gene (reference sequence). CDR3 protein: CASSRGTVGRGGYTF. The CDR3 DNA sequence: TGTGCCAGCAGCCGGGGGACAGTCGGCCGGGGTGGCTACACCTTC.

The chain couples TRBV5-1 to TRBJ1-4; 8 bases are a match to TRBD1. CDR3 length: 18 amino acids. From germline, CDR1 is SGHRS and CDR2 YFSETQ. V was clipped by 0 bases and J by 8 bases; unmatched bases: 15. The CDR3 protein is CASSLAGTGSILGEKLFF. DNA for the CDR3: TGCGCCAGCAGCTTGGCCGGGACAGGTTCGATCCTCGGGGAAAAACTGTTTTTT.

V is TRBV19 and J is TRBJ2-1, with 7 bases that match TRBD2. The CDR3 runs to 14 residues. The germline V gene encodes CDR1 LNHDA and CDR2 SQIVND (reference sequence). The V segment lost 1 base and the J segment 8 bases; nucleotides outside the gene matches: 5. Here the CDR3 DNA reads TGTGCCAGTAGTATAGGCGGGGGAATCGATGAGCAGTTCTTC. It specifies CASSIGGGIDEQFF.

The CDR3 reads CASSPQRGVPEQYF. CDR3 DNA sequence: TGTGCCAGCTCACCACAGCGGGGGGTTCCCGAGCAGTACTTC. The chain combines TRBV18 with TRBJ2-7; 9 bases fit TRBD2. V shed 1 base and J 6 bases; nucleotides not matched to a gene: 4. The V gene's germline CDR1 is KGHSH and CDR2 LQKENI. The CDR3 extends over 14 amino acids.

This sequence joins TRBV3-1 (or the pseudogene TRBV3-2) and TRBJ2-7; 10 bases line up with TRBD2. The V gene's germline CDR1 is LGHDT and CDR2 YNNKEL (reference sequence). This CDR3 has 19 amino acids. J lost 0 bases, V lost 0 bases, and 11 bases had no gene match. CDR3 protein: CASSQDRRTSGTYSYEQYF. The CDR3 DNA follows: TGTGCCAGCAGCCAAGATAGGAGAACTAGCGGGACCTACTCCTACGAGCAGTACTTC.

J is TRBJ1-6 and V is TRBV6-5; TRBD1 matches 8 bases. The CDR3 spans 16 residues. V shed 0 bases and J 9 bases; nucleotides not matched to a gene: 7. CDR1 and CDR2 (germline): MNHEY, SVGAGI. CDR3 loop: CASSYSRQGPGSPLHF. In DNA form, the CDR3 reads TGTGCCAGCAGTTACTCGAGACAGGGGCCGGGTTCACCCCTCCACTTT.

The CDR3 protein is CASSLRGGYYNEQFF. CDR3 bases: TGCGCCAGCAGCTTGAGGGGGGGCTACTACAATGAGCAGTTCTTC. This chain links TRBV5-1 with TRBJ2-1, with a tentative D call TRBD2 (7 bases). The germline gives CDR1 SGHRS, CDR2 YFSETQ. The germline V and J ends were trimmed by 1 base and 3 bases, with 11 bases remaining between them. CDR3 length: 15 amino acids.

The CDR3 DNA reads as TGTGCCAGCAGTTTCCCAGGGGGCCTTAACTATGGCTACACCTTC. Translated: CASSFPGGLNYGYTF. This chain connects TRBV28 to TRBJ1-2; 8 nucleotides agree with TRBD1. This CDR3 is built from 15 residues. The junction had 4 bases not matched to a gene; V was cut back by 3 bases and J by 1 base. CDR1 is MDHEN and CDR2 is SYDVKM in the germline V gene.

The J gene is TRBJ1-1, the V gene TRBV11-3; D remains unclear. The ends were cut back, 5 bases at V and 1 base at J, with 11 bases in the middle. Germline V gives CDR1 SGHNT, CDR2 YENEEA. The CDR3 length is 14 residues. The DNA of the CDR3 is TGTGCCAGCAGCCCAGGTCCGGCGAACACTGAAGCTTTCTTT. Encoded protein: CASSPGPANTEAFF.

The rearrangement joins TRBV6-6 to TRBJ2-1, with a possible D match to TRBD1 (5 bases). Germline V lookup: CDR1 MNHNY, CDR2 SVGAGI (reference sequence). This CDR3 comprises 13 residues. Deletions cut 4 bases from V and 7 bases from J, with 11 bases between. CDR3 sequence reads: CASSSTEGNEQFF. The CDR3 nucleotides are TGTGCCAGCAGTTCGACAGAAGGAAATGAGCAGTTCTTC.

The chain joins TRBV11-2 to TRBJ1-1; a weak D match, TRBD1 (6 bases). Germline CDR1 SGHAT, CDR2 FQNNGV. V lost 1 base, J lost 5 bases, and 14 bases lay in between. CDR3 length: 15 residues. DNA of the CDR3: TGTGCCAGCAGCTTAGTTTCAGGGGCAAGAACTGAAGCTTTCTTT. Protein product: CASSLVSGARTEAFF.

There are a few counts of this clone. The chain links TRBV18 to TRBJ2-5; D gene uncertain. This CDR3 region has 12 residues. Germline V gives CDR1 KGHSH, CDR2 LQKENI. The V and J ends lost 3 bases and 1 base respectively, with 3 bases between them. The CDR3 loop is CASSPIQETQYF. The CDR3 DNA is TGTGCCAGCTCACCCATCCAAGAGACCCAGTACTTC.

This sequence joins TRBV11-2 and TRBJ2-7; a possible D gene is TRBD2 (5 bases). CDR3 size: 15 residues. Germline CDR1 reads SGHAT; CDR2 reads FQNNGV. With 3 bases removed from V and 0 bases from J, the gap between germline ends came to 12 bases. The CDR3 sequence is CASSFRTSPSYEQYF. CDR3 DNA sequence: TGTGCCAGCAGCTTCCGGACTTCTCCCTCCTACGAGCAGTACTTC.

The genes are TRBV19 and TRBJ1-5; D is ambiguous. Deletions cut 1 base from V and 5 bases from J, with 6 bases between. There are 13 residues in the CDR3. Per germline, CDR1 LNHDA and CDR2 SQIVND (reference sequence). The DNA for the CDR3 is TGTGCCAGTAGTATAGGCCGGGATCAGCCCCAGCATTTT. It specifies CASSIGRDQPQHF.

V usage is TRBV23-1 and J usage is TRBJ1-1, with D tentatively TRBD1 (5 bases). TRBV23-1 is an ORF, with its function uncertain. The CDR3 covers 15 residues. V was shortened by 3 bases and J by 3 bases, with 14 bases between the two germline ends. CDR3 residues: CASSHSPQGYTEAFF. In nucleotides, the CDR3 is TGCGCCAGCAGTCATTCTCCTCAGGGATACACTGAAGCTTTCTTT.

The chain employs TRBV6-5 and TRBJ1-2, with D tentatively TRBD1 (5 bases). Trimming stripped 2 bases from V and 4 bases from J, with 8 bases between. The CDR3 is 13 amino acids. Germline V gene data show CDR1 as MNHEY and CDR2 as SVGAGI. CDR3 region: CASSYGRVYGYTF. In DNA form, the CDR3 reads TGTGCCAGCAGTTACGGCAGGGTCTATGGCTACACCTTC.